This T cell receptor (beta chain) was observed in a study of blood T cells in healthy people across ages. With V trimmed by 3 bases and J by 5 bases, 1 base remained unmatched. This CDR3 has 12 residues. CDR1 SQVTM and CDR2 ANQGSEA come from the germline V gene. A second PCR of roughly 7 to 11 cycles used a sample-barcoded 5' primer and a J-beta primer mix. Each TCR beta cDNA got a 12-nucleotide random molecular identifier. MiXCR was run by TCRdb on the 5' RACE reads, yielding one entry per CDR3 protein. Altogether 1.5 million to 2 million distinct CDR3 sequences are present, over 25% being singletons, with the ten largest covering about 8%. This clonotype has at least ten counts.

The rearrangement links TRBV29-1 to TRBJ2-5; 9 bases are shared with TRBD2. Sequencing input: blood. This receptor was obtained from a woman in her 30s in good health. CDR3 sequence: CSVERGGETQYF. CDR3 bases: TGCAGCGTTGAGCGGGGGGGGGAGACCCAGTACTTC.